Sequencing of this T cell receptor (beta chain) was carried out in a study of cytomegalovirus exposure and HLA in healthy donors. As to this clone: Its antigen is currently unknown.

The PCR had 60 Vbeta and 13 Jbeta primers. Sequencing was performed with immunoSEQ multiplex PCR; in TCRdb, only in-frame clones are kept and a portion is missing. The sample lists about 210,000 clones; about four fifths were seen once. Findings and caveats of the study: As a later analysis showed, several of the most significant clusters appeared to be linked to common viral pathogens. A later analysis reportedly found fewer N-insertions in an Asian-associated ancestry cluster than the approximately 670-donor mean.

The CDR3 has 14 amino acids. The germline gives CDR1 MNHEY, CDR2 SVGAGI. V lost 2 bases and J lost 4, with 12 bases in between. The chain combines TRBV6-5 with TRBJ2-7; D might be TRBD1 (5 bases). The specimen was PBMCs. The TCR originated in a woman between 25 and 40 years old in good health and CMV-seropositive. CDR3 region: CASSYGRAGYEQYF. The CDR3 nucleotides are TGTGCCAGCAGTTACGGCAGGGCCGGTTACGAGCAGTACTTC.